These 21 T cell receptor beta chains came from one sample sequenced in a study of breast tumors, draining lymph nodes, adjacent tissues. Each CDR3 protein gets one entry after TCRdb re-called the multiplex PCR reads with MiXCR. Of roughly 17,000 distinct CDR3 sequences in the sample, roughly 60% are singletons; the top ten hold approximately 20%. Material: tumor-adjacent breast tissue. These receptors came from a female donor with breast cancer. Some clones in this sample may be carry-over from other donors' samples.

This sequence joins TRBV6-5 and TRBJ1-6; weak D call: TRBD1 (5 bases). There are 15 residues in the CDR3. Trimming pared 6 bases from V and 10 bases from J, leaving 19 bases between. Germline V gives CDR1 MNHEY, CDR2 SVGAGI. The DNA of the CDR3 is TGTGCCAGCAGAGAAGCCCCGCTGGGGGGATCACCCCTCCACTTT. Residues: CASREAPLGGSPLHF.

The chain is built from TRBV10-3 and TRBJ2-7, with D possibly being TRBD2 (6 bases). The germline V and J ends were trimmed by 4 bases and 3 bases, with 16 bases remaining between them. The CDR3 totals 15 residues. The germline V gene encodes CDR1 ENHRY and CDR2 SYGVKD. CDR3 sequence: CAISGLATSYYEQYF. In nucleotides, the CDR3 is TGTGCCATCAGTGGGCTAGCGACCTCCTACTACGAGCAGTACTTC.

The chain is built from TRBV24-1 and TRBJ2-3; 8 positions agree with TRBD2. The CDR3 runs to 19 residues. Germline V lookup: CDR1 KGHDR, CDR2 SFDVKD. V was pared by 1 base and J by 2 bases, with 13 bases of the junction left unmatched. The CDR3 is CATSDFPREGTPFTDTQYF. The CDR3 DNA reads TGTGCCACCAGTGATTTTCCTCGGGAGGGTACCCCCTTCACAGATACGCAGTATTTT.

The chain joins TRBV3-1 to TRBJ2-7; TRBD2 aligns across 11 bases. Looked up from germline, CDR1 is LGHDT and CDR2 is YNNKEL (reference sequence). Trimming took 3 bases from V and 6 from J; bases not matched to a gene: 10. CDR3 length: 16 amino acids. CDR3 sequence (DNA): TGTGCCAGCAGCCAGATTAGCGGGGGGGCCTCGGGCGAGCAGTACTTC. Translating gives CASSQISGGASGEQYF.

This clonotype was picked up many times. This chain links TRBV6-6 with TRBJ2-1; no clear D gene. Germline CDR1 reads MNHNY; CDR2 reads SVGAGI (reference sequence). This CDR3 is 15 amino acids long. Trimming cost V 5 bases and J 6 bases, with 17 bases left between them. CDR3 residues: CASSPPRGWGNEQFF. CDR3 bases: TGTGCCAGCAGTCCCCCTAGAGGTTGGGGCAATGAGCAGTTCTTC.

This clonotype came up many times. With a much larger clone just one base away, this may be a read error. The genes are TRBV20-1 and TRBJ2-3; TRBD2 matches at 9 bases. This CDR3 has 14 residues. Germline CDR1 reads DFQATT; CDR2 reads SNEGSKA (reference sequence). This CDR3 is CSAGRGTSTATQYF. As DNA, the CDR3 is TGCAGTGCAGGGAGGGGGACTAGCACAGCTACGCAGTATTTT.

This clonotype showed up many times. This may be a read error: a much more frequent sequence differs by one nucleotide. CDR3: CASRRTLAVSSYEQYF. In DNA, the CDR3 is TGTGCCAGCAGACGGACACTAGCGGTTAGCTCCTACGAGCAGTACTTC. V usage is TRBV6-1 and J usage is TRBJ2-7, with TRBD2 matching over 8 bases. This CDR3 comprises 16 residues. With V trimmed by 6 bases and J by 0 bases, 10 bases remained unmatched. Germline CDR1 is MNHNS and CDR2 is SASEGT.

The chain links TRBV24-1 to TRBJ1-6; D possibly corresponds to TRBD1 (5 bases). V gave up 9 bases and J gave up 9 bases, with 17 bases separating them. CDR3 size: 14 residues. The germline gives CDR1 KGHDR, CDR2 SFDVKD. CDR3 region: CATSRGRVVSPLHF. DNA for the CDR3: TGTGCCACCTCACGGGGGAGGGTCGTTTCACCCCTCCACTTT.

At least ten counts were recorded for this clonotype. This may be a read error: a much more frequent sequence differs by one nucleotide. The genes are TRBV20-1 and TRBJ2-5, with D tentatively TRBD2 (5 bases). V lost 6 bases and J lost 4, with 21 bases in between. Germline loops: CDR1 DFQATT, CDR2 SNEGSKA (reference sequence). This CDR3 has 15 amino acids. CDR3 coding DNA: TGCAGTGCCCTGCCTGGGGAGCTCTCGTCAGAGACCCAGTACTTC. Its protein product is CSALPGELSSETQYF.

The V gene is TRBV5-1, the J gene TRBJ2-1, with 7 bases identical to TRBD2. The CDR3 spans 17 residues. V gave up 7 bases and J gave up 6 bases; unmatched junction bases: 19. The germline V gene encodes CDR1 SGHRS and CDR2 YFSETQ. CDR3 residues: CASSSRGGTRIVNEQFF. CDR3 DNA: TGCGCCAGCTCCTCCCGCGGGGGAACTAGGATTGTCAATGAGCAGTTCTTC. Together with reference TRBV5-1 and TRBJ2-1, the CDR3 gives the full variable domain: KAGVTQTPRYLIKTRGQQVTLSCSPISGHRSVSWYQQTPGQGLQFLFEYFSETQRNKGNFPGRFSGRQFSNSRSEMNVSTLELGDSALYLCASSSRGGTRIVNEQFFGPGTRLTVL.

This clonotype occurred many times. This sequence joins TRBV14 and TRBJ1-2; 7 nucleotides match TRBD1. The V segment lost 0 bases and the J segment 2 bases; nucleotides outside the gene matches: 9. The V gene's germline CDR1 is SGHDN and CDR2 FVKESK. The CDR3 is 17 amino acids. CDR3: CASSQENPDRVNYGYTF. CDR3 nucleotide sequence: TGTGCCAGCAGCCAAGAAAACCCTGACAGGGTCAACTATGGCTACACCTTC.

This clonotype is termed medium-sized. V gene TRBV5-6 combines with J gene TRBJ1-3; the D is unclear. CDR3 size: 14 residues. The V end was cut by 2 bases, the J end by 2 bases, with 8 bases between. Germline CDR1 SGHDT, CDR2 YYEEEE. The CDR3 DNA sequence: TGTGCCAGCAGCTTTGTAGGAACTGGAAACACCATATATTTT. As protein: CASSFVGTGNTIYF.

J is TRBJ2-1 and V is TRBV7-3; either TRBD1 or TRBD2 may fit D (6 bases each). V lost 1 base to trimming and J lost 7 bases, with 14 bases between them. CDR1 and CDR2 from the germline V gene are SGHTA and FQGTGA. The CDR3 totals 15 residues. This CDR3 reads CASSLIGGWLNEQFF. Written as DNA, the CDR3 is TGTGCCAGCAGCTTAATCGGGGGCTGGTTGAATGAGCAGTTCTTC.

The genes are TRBV24-1 and TRBJ2-3; maybe TRBD2 (6 bases). This CDR3 has 14 residues. The germline V gene encodes CDR1 KGHDR and CDR2 SFDVKD. Trimming removed 3 bases from V and 4 bases from J, with 10 bases in between. The CDR3 is CATSDPSAADTQYF. Written as DNA, the CDR3 is TGTGCCACCAGTGATCCTAGCGCGGCAGATACGCAGTATTTT.

This rearrangement joins TRBV20-1 to TRBJ1-2, with D possibly being TRBD1 (5 bases). V was cut by 0 bases and J by 7 bases, with 18 bases left in between. Germline loops: CDR1 DFQATT, CDR2 SNEGSKA (reference sequence). The CDR3 contains 15 residues. DNA for the CDR3: TGCAGTGCTAGAGACCCGACCGCCCTGGGGGGTGGCTACACCTTC. Its translation is CSARDPTALGGGYTF.

The chain recombines TRBV29-1 with TRBJ1-1; the D is unclear. The CDR3 has 11 amino acids. Germline loops: CDR1 SQVTM, CDR2 ANQGSEA. Trimming pared 7 bases from V and 1 base from J, leaving 7 bases between. CDR3 region: CSALENTEAFF. Here the CDR3 DNA reads TGCAGCGCCCTGGAGAACACTGAAGCTTTCTTT.

This clonotype appeared many times. The rearrangement uses TRBV15 and TRBJ2-2; D gene uncertain. The germline CDR1 and CDR2 sequences are LNHNV and YYDKDF (reference sequence). V lost 0 bases to trimming and J lost 4 bases, with 9 bases between them. CDR3 length: 15 amino acids. The CDR3 nucleotides are TGTGCCACCAGCAGAGAATTTACTGGCACCGGGGAGCTGTTTTTT. This gives the protein CATSREFTGTGELFF.

The chain links TRBV20-1 to TRBJ2-3; D call uncertain. Between the trimmed V and J ends, which lost 2 bases and 0 bases, there was a span of 12 bases. This CDR3 region has 15 residues. CDR1 DFQATT and CDR2 SNEGSKA come from the germline V gene (reference sequence). CDR3 amino acids: CSARPVLGSTDTQYF. The CDR3 bases are TGCAGTGCTAGACCGGTATTGGGGAGCACAGATACGCAGTATTTT.

The chain employs TRBV6-6 and TRBJ1-6, with 12 bases fitting TRBD1. The germline CDR1 and CDR2 sequences are MNHNY and SVGAGI (reference sequence). This CDR3 contains 17 residues. The ends lost 2 bases at V and 6 bases at J; junction bases unmatched: 5. The CDR3 bases are TGTGCCAGCAGTTACGGGACAGGGGGCGTCGGTAATTCACCCCTCCACTTT. Residues: CASSYGTGGVGNSPLHF.

The chain combines TRBV2 with TRBJ1-5, with D perhaps matching TRBD1 (5 bases). Germline CDR1 is SNHLY and CDR2 is FYNNEI. The V gene lost 7 bases and the J gene lost 8 bases, with 12 bases spanning the gap. This CDR3 is 12 amino acids long. The CDR3 is CASNPRGEPQHF. CDR3 DNA: TGTGCCAGCAACCCACGAGGGGAGCCCCAGCATTTT. Complete variable domain (other parts from reference TRBV2 and TRBJ1-5): EPEVTQTPSHQVTQMGQEVILRCVPISNHLYFYWYRQILGQKVEFLVSFYNNEISEKSEIFDDQFSVERPDGSNFTLKIRSTKLEDSAMYFCASNPRGEPQHFGDGTRLSIL.

The rearrangement links TRBV19 to TRBJ1-1, with D unresolved. This CDR3 region has 13 residues. Germline assignment: CDR1 LNHDA and CDR2 SQIVND (reference sequence). V was trimmed by 6 bases and J by 1 base, leaving 9 bases between them. The CDR3 coding sequence is TGTGCCAGTAGACGACACTCGAACACTGAAGCTTTCTTT. Protein: CASRRHSNTEAFF.